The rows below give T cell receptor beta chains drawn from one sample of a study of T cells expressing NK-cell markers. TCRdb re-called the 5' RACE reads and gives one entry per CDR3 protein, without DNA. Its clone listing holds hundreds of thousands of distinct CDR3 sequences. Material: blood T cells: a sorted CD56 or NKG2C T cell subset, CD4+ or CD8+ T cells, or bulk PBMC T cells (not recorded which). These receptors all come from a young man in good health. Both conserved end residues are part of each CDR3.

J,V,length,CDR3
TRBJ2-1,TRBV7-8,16,CASSYGLAGVLNEQFF
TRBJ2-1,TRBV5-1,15,CASRLAGPAGNEQFF
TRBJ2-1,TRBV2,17,CASSDPFEAGGPNEQFF
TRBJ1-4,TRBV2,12,CASSTGNEKLFF
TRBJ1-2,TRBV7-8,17,CASSPTRTGETIRGYTF
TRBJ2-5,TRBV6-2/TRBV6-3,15,CASLPQGRVGETQYF
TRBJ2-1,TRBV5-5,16,CASSLTARQGSNEQFF
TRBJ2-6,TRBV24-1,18,CATSAPTGGTSGANVLTF
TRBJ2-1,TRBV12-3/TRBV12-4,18,CASSWRAGVLSSYNEQFF
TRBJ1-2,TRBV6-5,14,CASSYRIFNYGYTF
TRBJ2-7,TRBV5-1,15,CASSFQGLAGNEQYF